This paragraph reports one T cell receptor beta chain. This entry comes from a study of T cell changes during pregnancy in multiple sclerosis. Sequencing used immunoSEQ multiplex PCR; TCRdb keeps in-frame clones, though not all of them. The table records about 48,000 clones, just over 85% of them present only once. Germline V CDR1 and CDR2: MNHEY, SMNVEV (reference sequence). The trim removed 6 bases at V and 0 bases at J, leaving 11 bases unmatched. The CDR3 runs to 19 residues. This specimen was CD4+ T cells from peripheral blood mononuclear cells, taken in the second trimester of pregnancy. The rearrangement uses TRBV27 and TRBJ2-3; 14 bases fit TRBD2. The TCR sequence derives from a female donor with multiple sclerosis, enrolled in a pregnancy study. In nucleotides, the CDR3 is TGTGCCAGCAGCCGGACTAGCGGGAGGCCCAAAACTAGCACAGATACGCAGTATTTT. Translating it yields CASSRTSGRPKTSTDTQYF.